The present T cell receptor beta chain was sequenced within a study of PD-L1 blockade in urothelial cancer. About the research overall: Patients initiated atezolizumab in the mid-2010s at 1,200 mg intravenously every 3 weeks. Blood samples contained a median about 150,000 T cells.

TCRdb keeps only in-frame clones here, not all; method: immunoSEQ multiplex PCR. Of approximately 25,000 clones in the sample, around 82% were seen once. Time point of the sample: peripheral blood 6 weeks after treatment start. Patient sample counts ranged from 1 to 8, pretreatment and on-treatment. The germline V gene has CDR1 MGHRA and CDR2 YSYEKL. This CDR3 has 14 amino acids. Trimming cost V 1 base and J 8 bases, with 11 bases left between them. The V gene is TRBV4-1, the J gene TRBJ1-4; possibly TRBD1 for D (6 bases). The TCR sequence derives from a man between 65 and 85 years old with urothelial cancer. Sequenced here: PBMCs, sampled around atezolizumab (anti-PD-L1) treatment. The CDR3 DNA is TGCGCCAGCAGCCAAGGCGGCAGGGGAGAAAAACTGTTTTTT. Residues: CASSQGGRGEKLFF.